This TCR beta chain was recovered during a study of cytomegalovirus exposure and HLA in healthy donors. Study-wide background: Out of about 190 million T cells, an earlier analysis found over 90 million unique TCR beta sequences in total.

The ends were cut back, 5 bases at V and 3 bases at J, with 12 bases in the middle. The CDR3 is made up of 14 amino acids. Per germline, CDR1 SEHNR and CDR2 FQNEAQ (reference sequence). Study-wide results and caveats: The study put some 160 TCR beta chains on its list as cytomegalovirus-associated. As a later analysis revealed, the rate of TCR association differed by HLA locus, with DRB1 most and HLA-C fewest. The authors later linked a missense DCLRE1C variant to TCR beta V- and J-gene trimming.

Researchers ran the PCR with 60 Vbeta and 13 Jbeta primers. The assay was immunoSEQ multiplex PCR, and TCRdb's table has in-frame clones only and misses some. Of 100,000 or so clones listed, 84% are singletons. With regard to this clone: The antigen is not known.

The V and J genes are TRBV7-9 and TRBJ2-3; a possible D gene is TRBD1 (6 bases). Input material: PBMCs. The TCR was taken from a woman aged 18-29 years in good health and CMV-seronegative. The DNA for the CDR3 is TGTGCCAGCAGCAGGGTCCAGGGGACAGATACGCAGTATTTT. It is translated as CASSRVQGTDTQYF. Combining the CDR3 with reference TRBV7-9 and TRBJ2-3 gives the whole variable domain DTGVSQNPRHKITKRGQNVTFRCDPISEHNRLYWYRQTLGQGPEFLTYFQNEAQLEKSRLLSDRFSAERPKGSFSTLEIQRTEQGDSAMYLCASSRVQGTDTQYFGPGTRLTVL.